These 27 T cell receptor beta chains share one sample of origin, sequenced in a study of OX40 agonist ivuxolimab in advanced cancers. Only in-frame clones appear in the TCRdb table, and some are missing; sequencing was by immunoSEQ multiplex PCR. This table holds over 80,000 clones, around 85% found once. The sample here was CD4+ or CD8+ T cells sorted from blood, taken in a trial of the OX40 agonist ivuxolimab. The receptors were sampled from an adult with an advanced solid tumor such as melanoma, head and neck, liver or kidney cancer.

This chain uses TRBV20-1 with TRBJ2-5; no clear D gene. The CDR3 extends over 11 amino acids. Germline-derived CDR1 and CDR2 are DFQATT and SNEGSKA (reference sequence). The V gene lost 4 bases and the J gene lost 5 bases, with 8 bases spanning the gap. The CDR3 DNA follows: TGCAGTGCTAATAGAAGGGAGACCCAGTACTTC. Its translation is CSANRRETQYF.

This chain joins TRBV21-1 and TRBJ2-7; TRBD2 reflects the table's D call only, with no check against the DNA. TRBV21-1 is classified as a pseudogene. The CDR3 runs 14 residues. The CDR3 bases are TGTGCCAGCAGCACCAAAGGGAGAAGGTCCGAGCAGTACGTC. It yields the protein CASSTKGRRSEQYV.

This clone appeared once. The CDR3 DNA sequence: TGTGCCTGGAGGGGTAAATCATTCTCCTACAATGAGCAGTTCTTC. As protein: CAWRGKSFSYNEQFF. The genes are TRBV30 and TRBJ2-1; D call uncertain. With 3 bases removed from V and 0 bases from J, the gap between germline ends came to 12 bases. Per germline, CDR1 GTSNPN and CDR2 SVGIG (reference sequence). The CDR3 sequence is 15 residues long.

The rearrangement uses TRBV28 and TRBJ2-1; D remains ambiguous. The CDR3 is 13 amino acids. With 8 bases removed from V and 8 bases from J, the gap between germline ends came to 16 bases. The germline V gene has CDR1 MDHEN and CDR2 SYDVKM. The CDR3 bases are TGTGCCAGCCGCGGTCAGAGCAGACATGAGCAGTTCTTC. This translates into CASRGQSRHEQFF.

The CDR3 nucleotides are TGTGCCAGCAGTTTAGGGGTCCCGTTCTCTGGAAACACCATATATTTT. Translation gives CASSLGVPFSGNTIYF. This chain connects TRBV28 to TRBJ1-3, with D uncertain. Looked up from germline, CDR1 is MDHEN and CDR2 is SYDVKM. Between the trimmed V and J ends, which lost 2 bases and 0 bases, there was a span of 11 bases. The CDR3 length is 16 residues.

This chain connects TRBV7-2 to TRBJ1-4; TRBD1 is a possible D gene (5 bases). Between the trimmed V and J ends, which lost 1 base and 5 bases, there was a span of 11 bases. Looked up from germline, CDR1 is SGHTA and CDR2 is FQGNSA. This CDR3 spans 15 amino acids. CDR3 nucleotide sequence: TGTGCCAGCAGCTTAGGATCGGGACGGAATGAAAAACTGTTTTTT. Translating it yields CASSLGSGRNEKLFF.

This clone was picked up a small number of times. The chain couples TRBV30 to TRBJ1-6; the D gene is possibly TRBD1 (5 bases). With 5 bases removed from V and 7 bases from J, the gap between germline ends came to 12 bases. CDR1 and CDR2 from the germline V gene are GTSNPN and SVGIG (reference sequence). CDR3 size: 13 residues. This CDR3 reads CAWGGRLNSPLHF. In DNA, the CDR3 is TGTGCCTGGGGGGGACGCCTGAATTCACCCCTCCACTTT.

The CDR3 protein is CASSRGGRASNTGELFF. In nucleotides, the CDR3 is TGCGCCAGCAGCCGGGGCGGGAGGGCCTCGAACACCGGGGAGCTGTTTTTT. The chain couples TRBV4-1 to TRBJ2-2; 9 bases are a match to TRBD2. Germline CDR1 MGHRA, CDR2 YSYEKL. Trimming took 4 bases from V and 0 from J; bases not matched to a gene: 6. The CDR3 runs to 17 residues.

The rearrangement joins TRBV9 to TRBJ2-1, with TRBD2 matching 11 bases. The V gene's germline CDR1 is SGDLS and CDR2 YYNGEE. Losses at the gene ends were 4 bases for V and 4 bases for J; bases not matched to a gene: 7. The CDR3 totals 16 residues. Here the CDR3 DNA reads TGTGCCAGCAGCCCCTCTGGACTAGCGGGTTACAATGAGCAGTTCTTC. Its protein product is CASSPSGLAGYNEQFF.

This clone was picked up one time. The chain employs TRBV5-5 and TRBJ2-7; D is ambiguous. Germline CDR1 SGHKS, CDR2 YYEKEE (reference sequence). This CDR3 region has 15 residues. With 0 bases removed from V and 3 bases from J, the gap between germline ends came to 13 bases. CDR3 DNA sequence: TGTGCCAGCAGCTTGGCCCCGTTGGAGAACTACGAGCAGTACTTC. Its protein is CASSLAPLENYEQYF.

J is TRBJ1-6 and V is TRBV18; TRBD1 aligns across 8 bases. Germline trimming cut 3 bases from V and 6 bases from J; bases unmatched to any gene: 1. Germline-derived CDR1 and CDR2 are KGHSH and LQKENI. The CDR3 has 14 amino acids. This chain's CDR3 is CASSPTGGNSPLHF. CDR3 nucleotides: TGTGCCAGCTCACCTACAGGGGGTAATTCACCCCTCCACTTT. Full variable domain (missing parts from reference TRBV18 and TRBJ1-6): NAGVMQNPRHLVRRRGQEARLRCSPMKGHSHVYWYRQLPEEGLKFMVYLQKENIIDESGMPKERFSAEFPKEGPSILRIQQVVRGDSAAYFCASSPTGGNSPLHFGNGTRLTVT.

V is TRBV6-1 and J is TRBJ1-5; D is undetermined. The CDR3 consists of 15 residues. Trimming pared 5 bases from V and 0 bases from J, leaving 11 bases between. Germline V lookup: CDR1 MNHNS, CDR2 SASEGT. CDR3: CASSLTQDSNQPQHF. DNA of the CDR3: TGTGCCAGCAGTCTAACTCAGGATAGCAATCAGCCCCAGCATTTT.

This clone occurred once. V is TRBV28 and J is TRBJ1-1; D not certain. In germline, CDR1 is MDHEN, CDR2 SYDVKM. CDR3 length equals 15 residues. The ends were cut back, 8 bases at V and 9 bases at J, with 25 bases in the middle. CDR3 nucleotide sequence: TGTGCCAGCTTCACCCCGGCAGAGGCGCAAGGCAAAGCTTTCTTT. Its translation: CASFTPAEAQGKAFF.

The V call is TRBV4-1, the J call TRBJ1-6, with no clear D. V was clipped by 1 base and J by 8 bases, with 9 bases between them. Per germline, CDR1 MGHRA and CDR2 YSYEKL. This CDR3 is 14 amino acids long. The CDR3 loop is CASSQGGGDSPLHF. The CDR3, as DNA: TGCGCCAGCAGCCAAGGTGGCGGGGATTCACCCCTCCACTTT.

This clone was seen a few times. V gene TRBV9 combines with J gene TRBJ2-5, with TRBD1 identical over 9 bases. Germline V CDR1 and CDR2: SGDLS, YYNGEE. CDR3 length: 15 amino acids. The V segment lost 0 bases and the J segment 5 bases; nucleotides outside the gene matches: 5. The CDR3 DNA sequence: TGTGCCAGCAGCGTAGTAGGACAGGGGCACGAGACCCAGTACTTC. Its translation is CASSVVGQGHETQYF. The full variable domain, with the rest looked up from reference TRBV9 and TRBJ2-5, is DSGVTQTPKHLITATGQRVTLRCSPRSGDLSVYWYQQSLDQGLQFLIQYYNGEERAKGNILERFSAQQFPDLHSELNLSSLELGDSALYFCASSVVGQGHETQYFGPGTRLLVL.

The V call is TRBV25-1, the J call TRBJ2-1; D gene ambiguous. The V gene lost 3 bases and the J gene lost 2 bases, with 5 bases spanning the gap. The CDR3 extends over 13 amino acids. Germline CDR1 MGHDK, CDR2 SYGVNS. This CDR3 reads CASSESPYNEQFF. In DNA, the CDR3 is TGTGCCAGCAGTGAGAGCCCCTACAATGAGCAGTTCTTC.

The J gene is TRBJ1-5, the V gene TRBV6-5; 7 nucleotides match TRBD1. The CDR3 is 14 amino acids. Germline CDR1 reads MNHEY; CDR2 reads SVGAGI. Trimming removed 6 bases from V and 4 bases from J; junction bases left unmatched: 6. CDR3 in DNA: TGTGCCAGCAGGCCGACAGGGCGAAATCAGCCCCAGCATTTT. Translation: CASRPTGRNQPQHF.

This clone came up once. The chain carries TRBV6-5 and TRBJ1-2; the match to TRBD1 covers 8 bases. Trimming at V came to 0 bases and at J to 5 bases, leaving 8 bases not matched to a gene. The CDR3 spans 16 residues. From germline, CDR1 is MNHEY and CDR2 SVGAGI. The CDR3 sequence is CASSYSGGTGVYGYTF. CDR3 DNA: TGTGCCAGCAGTTACTCGGGCGGGACAGGAGTATATGGCTACACCTTC.

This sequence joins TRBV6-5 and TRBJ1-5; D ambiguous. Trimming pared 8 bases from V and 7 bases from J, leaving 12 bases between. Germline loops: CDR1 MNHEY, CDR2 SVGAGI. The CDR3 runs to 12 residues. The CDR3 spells CASGRGYQPQHF. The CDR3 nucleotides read TGTGCCAGCGGTCGGGGATACCAGCCCCAGCATTTT.

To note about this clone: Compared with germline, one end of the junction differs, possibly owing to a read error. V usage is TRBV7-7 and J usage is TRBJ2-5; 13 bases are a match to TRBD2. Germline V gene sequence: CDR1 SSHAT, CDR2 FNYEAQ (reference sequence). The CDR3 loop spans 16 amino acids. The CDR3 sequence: CASSLDGLAGVGTQYF. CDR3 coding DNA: TGTGCTAGCAGCTTAGATGGACTAGCGGGAGTTGGGACCCAGTACTTC.

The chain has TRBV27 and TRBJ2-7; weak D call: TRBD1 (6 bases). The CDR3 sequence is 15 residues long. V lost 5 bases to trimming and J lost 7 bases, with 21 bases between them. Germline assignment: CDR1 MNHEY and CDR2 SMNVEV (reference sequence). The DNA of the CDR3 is TGTGCCAGCAGTCCGCGAACAGGGACCGGTGCGGAGCAGTACTTC. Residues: CASSPRTGTGAEQYF.

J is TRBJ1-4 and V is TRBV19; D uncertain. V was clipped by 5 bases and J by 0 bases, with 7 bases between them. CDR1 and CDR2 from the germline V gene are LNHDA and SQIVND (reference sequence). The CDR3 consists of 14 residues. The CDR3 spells CASSWSATNEKLFF. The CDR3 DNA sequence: TGTGCCAGTAGTTGGAGTGCAACTAATGAAAAACTGTTTTTT. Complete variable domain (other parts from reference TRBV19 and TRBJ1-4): DGGITQSPKYLFRKEGQNVTLSCEQNLNHDAMYWYRQDPGQGLRLIYYSQIVNDFQKGDIAEGYSVSREKKESFPLTVTSAQKNPTAFYLCASSWSATNEKLFFGSGTQLSVL.

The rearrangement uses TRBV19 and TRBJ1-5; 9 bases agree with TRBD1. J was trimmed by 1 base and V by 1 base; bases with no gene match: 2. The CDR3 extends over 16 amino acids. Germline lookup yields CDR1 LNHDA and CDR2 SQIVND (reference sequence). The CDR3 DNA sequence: TGTGCCAGTAGTATAGGGGGGACAGGGAGCAATCAGCCCCAGCATTTT. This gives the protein CASSIGGTGSNQPQHF.

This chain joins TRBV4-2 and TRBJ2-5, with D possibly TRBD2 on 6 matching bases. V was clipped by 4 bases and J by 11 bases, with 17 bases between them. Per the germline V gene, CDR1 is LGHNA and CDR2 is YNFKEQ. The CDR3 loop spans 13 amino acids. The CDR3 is CASSLVLGEEQYF. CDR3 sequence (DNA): TGTGCCAGCAGCCTCGTCCTAGGGGAGGAGCAGTACTTC.

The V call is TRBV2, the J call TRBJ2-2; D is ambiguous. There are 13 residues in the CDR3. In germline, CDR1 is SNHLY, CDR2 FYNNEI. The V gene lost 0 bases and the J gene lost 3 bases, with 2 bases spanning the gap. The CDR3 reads CASSEAYTGELFF. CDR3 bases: TGTGCCAGCAGTGAAGCATACACCGGGGAGCTGTTTTTT.

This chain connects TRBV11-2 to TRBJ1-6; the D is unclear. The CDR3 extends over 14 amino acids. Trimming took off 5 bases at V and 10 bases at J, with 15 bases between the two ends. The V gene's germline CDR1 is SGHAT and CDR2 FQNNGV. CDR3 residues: CASSHRGEESPLHF. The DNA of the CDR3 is TGTGCCAGCAGCCACCGCGGGGAGGAATCACCCCTCCACTTT.

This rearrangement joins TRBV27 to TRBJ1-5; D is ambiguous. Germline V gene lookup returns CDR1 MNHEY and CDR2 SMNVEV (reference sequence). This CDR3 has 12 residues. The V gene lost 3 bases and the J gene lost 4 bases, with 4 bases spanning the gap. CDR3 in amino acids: CASSFPNQPQHF. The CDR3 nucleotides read TGTGCCAGCAGTTTCCCAAATCAGCCCCAGCATTTT.